This is a list of T cell receptor beta chains from one sample in a study of cytomegalovirus exposure and HLA in healthy donors. Assay used: immunoSEQ multiplex PCR; TCRdb lists only in-frame clones, some missing. The table includes 150,000 to 200,000 clones, approximately 80% detected once. Sequencing was performed on PBMCs. These TCRs come from a man between 18 and 35 years old in good health and CMV-seropositive. CDR3s include the opening cysteine and the closing phenylalanine or tryptophan. The order of the fields is J gene, V gene, D gene, clone size, CDR3 protein, CDR3 DNA. A D gene is named only where the DNA matches it firmly. Where a row states a size, it is once, few, many or the class of an expanded clone; other rows omit it.

J: TRBJ1-2; V: TRBV7-9; D: TRBD1; size: .; CDR3: CASSLASGQGDYGYTF; DNA: TGTGCCAGCAGCTTAGCGTCCGGACAGGGGGACTATGGCTACACCTTC
J: TRBJ2-2; V: TRBV5-4; D: TRBD2; size: .; CDR3: CASSSRQRGLNTGELFF; DNA: TGTGCCAGCAGCTCGCGACAGCGGGGGCTTAATACCGGGGAGCTGTTTTTT
J: TRBJ1-5; V: TRBV6-4; D: TRBD1; size: .; CDR3: CASSDRGPNAYNQPQHF; DNA: TGTGCCAGCAGCGACAGGGGGCCTAATGCGTATAATCAGCCCCAGCATTTT
J: TRBJ2-5; V: TRBV28; D: .; size: .; CDR3: CASSPQGQQETQYF; DNA: TGTGCCAGCAGTCCTCAGGGACAACAAGAGACCCAGTACTTC
J: TRBJ2-7; V: TRBV11-1; D: .; size: .; CDR3: CASSLRGLRDRSYEQYF; DNA: TGTGCCAGCAGCTTAAGAGGACTACGGGACCGATCCTACGAGCAGTACTTC
J: TRBJ2-3; V: TRBV7-9; D: TRBD1; size: .; CDR3: CASSPGGDTQYF; DNA: TGTGCCAGCAGCCCAGGGGGCGATACGCAGTATTTT
J: TRBJ2-7; V: TRBV19; D: TRBD2; size: .; CDR3: CASSISSGPTYEQYF; DNA: TGTGCCAGTAGTATTTCTAGCGGTCCTACCTACGAGCAGTACTTC
J: TRBJ1-5; V: TRBV25-1; D: TRBD1; size: many; CDR3: CASSLWDSRQPQHF; DNA: TGTGCCAGCAGTCTCTGGGACAGTCGACAGCCCCAGCATTTT
J: TRBJ1-1; V: TRBV7-6; D: .; size: .; CDR3: CASSGLGGNTEAFF; DNA: TGTGCCAGCAGCGGTTTAGGAGGGAACACTGAAGCTTTCTTT
J: TRBJ2-1; V: TRBV7-2; D: TRBD2; size: .; CDR3: CATTTSGTSSNEQFF; DNA: TGTGCCACCACCACATCCGGGACTAGTTCTAATGAGCAGTTCTTC
J: TRBJ1-2; V: TRBV30; D: TRBD1; size: .; CDR3: CAWSVPDRVAYGYTF; DNA: TGTGCCTGGAGTGTACCTGACAGGGTCGCCTATGGCTACACCTTC
J: TRBJ2-1; V: TRBV29-1; D: TRBD2; size: .; CDR3: CSVEDPGARGGNEQFF; DNA: TGCAGCGTAGAAGATCCAGGGGCCCGGGGGGGGAATGAGCAGTTCTTC
J: TRBJ1-2; V: TRBV7-2; D: .; size: .; CDR3: CASSLASIEGYTF; DNA: TGTGCCAGCAGCTTAGCGTCAATTGAGGGCTACACCTTC
J: TRBJ2-7; V: TRBV20-1; D: .; size: .; CDR3: CSASRDEQYF; DNA: TGCAGTGCTAGTAGAGACGAGCAGTACTTC
J: TRBJ1-5; V: TRBV19; D: .; size: .; CDR3: CASRPKGGDFNQPQHF; DNA: TGTGCCAGTAGGCCCAAAGGCGGGGATTTCAATCAGCCCCAGCATTTT
J: TRBJ2-1; V: TRBV11-2; D: .; size: .; CDR3: CASSLVSRYNEQFF; DNA: TGTGCCAGCAGCTTAGTATCCCGGTACAATGAGCAGTTCTTC
J: TRBJ1-4; V: TRBV5-1; D: TRBD1; size: .; CDR3: CASSLGGGDEKLFF; DNA: TGCGCCAGCAGCTTGGGAGGGGGCGATGAAAAACTGTTTTTT
J: TRBJ2-2; V: TRBV2; D: TRBD2; size: .; CDR3: CASSPGLAGEASTGELFF; DNA: TGTGCCAGCAGCCCGGGACTAGCGGGAGAAGCGAGCACCGGGGAGCTGTTTTTT
J: TRBJ1-1; V: TRBV29-1; D: .; size: .; CDR3: CSVAQGSLNTEAFF; DNA: TGCAGCGTTGCGCAGGGGTCTTTGAACACTGAAGCTTTCTTT
J: TRBJ1-4; V: TRBV4-2; D: .; size: .; CDR3: CASSQENRQINEKLFF; DNA: TGTGCCAGCAGCCAAGAAAATCGACAGATTAATGAAAAACTGTTTTTT
J: TRBJ1-5; V: TRBV2; D: .; size: few; CDR3: CASSGGGDQPQHF; DNA: TGTGCCAGCAGTGGAGGGGGTGATCAGCCCCAGCATTTT
J: TRBJ2-2; V: TRBV19; D: TRBD1; size: .; CDR3: CASGFGTGDYTGELFF; DNA: TGTGCCAGCGGATTCGGGACAGGGGATTACACCGGGGAGCTGTTTTTT
J: TRBJ1-5; V: TRBV15; D: TRBD1; size: .; CDR3: CATSRAGRDSPYQPQHF; DNA: TGTGCCACCAGCAGAGCTGGTCGGGACAGTCCATATCAGCCCCAGCATTTT
J: TRBJ1-4; V: TRBV7-8; D: .; size: .; CDR3: CASSSRSRRNEKLFF; DNA: TGTGCCAGCAGCTCCCGAAGCAGGCGTAATGAAAAACTGTTTTTT
J: TRBJ2-2; V: TRBV5-4; D: TRBD1; size: .; CDR3: CASSLGQAGTGELFF; DNA: TGTGCCAGCAGCCTAGGACAGGCAGGGACCGGGGAGCTGTTTTTT
J: TRBJ2-5; V: TRBV7-2; D: TRBD2; size: .; CDR3: CASSSRLAGVMETQYF; DNA: TGTGCCAGCAGCTCCAGACTAGCGGGAGTGATGGAGACCCAGTACTTC
J: TRBJ1-5; V: TRBV7-9; D: .; size: few; CDR3: CASSPLGQGGQPQHF; DNA: TGTGCCAGCAGCCCCCTCGGGCAGGGAGGGCAGCCCCAGCATTTT
J: TRBJ1-1; V: TRBV28; D: .; size: few; CDR3: CASIGQYAFF; DNA: TGTGCCAGCATTGGGCAGTATGCTTTCTTT